Sequencing of this T cell receptor beta chain was carried out in a study of blood T cells in healthy people across ages (dated by TCRdb to the mid-2010s). Study-wide context: In model experiments, template switching captured roughly one uniquely barcoded TCR beta cDNA molecule for every two T cells. Using the same blood draw, the study looked at two additional independent replicas of 1 million unique cDNA reads for two donors, one aged 18 to 30 and the other aged 80 or older. The study measured age-related changes in TCR beta repertoire diversity using deep sequencing normalized with unique cDNA molecular identifiers. To avoid experimental bias, donors of different ages were randomly spread across the sequencing lanes. Donors were grouped into four age groups: young (average 16 years), middle-aged (roughly 37), aged (around 60) and long-lived (approximately 82). Here is what the overall study found, with its caveats: The long-lived group showed more naive CD4+ T cells, fewer expanded clones and increased TCR diversity than the aged group, suggesting age selection. As age increased, observed TCR beta diversity per million T cells dropped in a roughly linear way, and a significant reduction was already evident by age about 36. Since profiling was done on bulk unsorted PBMCs, naive and antigen-experienced compartments could not be conclusively compared. Total diversity estimates from one million sequenced T cells were considered lower bounds and underestimates. There was a strong correlation between observed TCR beta diversity and the percentage of naive T cells measured by flow cytometry. Because donor CMV infection status was unknown, age-related changes in expanded clonotypes were potentially confounded.

About this clonotype itself: Its binding antigen is unknown. There are no base qualities to consult, and no much larger clone falls within one base.

Donors were 40 or so systemically healthy Caucasian individuals from Russia aged roughly 6 to 100 years. About 10 milliliters of peripheral blood were collected from each donor into EDTA-treated Vacutainer tubes. Ficoll-Paque density-gradient centrifugation was used to isolate PBMCs, with at least 6 million per sample. Trizol reagent was used to extract total RNA from PBMCs, with at least 6 micrograms per sample. For every donor, an aliquot of PBMCs went through flow cytometry to measure the percentages of naive CD45RAhigh/CD27high T cells. The protocol used for the library was 5' RACE. The sample was run on an Illumina HiSeq 2500. A second PCR of roughly 7 to 11 cycles was performed with a sample-barcoded 5' primer and a J-beta primer mix. Each TCR beta cDNA molecule received a unique molecular identifier from a template-switch 5' adaptor carrying 12 random nucleotides. Each sample yielded at least 2.5 million CDR3-containing paired-end reads. All of the RNA was converted into first-strand cDNA using the Mint cDNA synthesis kit, with a TRBC-specific oligonucleotide serving as the primer. After uracil-DNA glycosylase treatment, a first 18-cycle PCR used universal primers M1SS and BC2_uni_R on all cDNA. Regarding the original processing steps: Normalization of each sample was performed by random selection of 1 million high-quality reads, each carrying a distinct molecular identifier. Instead of being binned into consensus sequences, reads that shared molecular identifiers were thrown out. MiTCR, run with a Q25 quality threshold and the strictest error-elimination algorithm, handled CDR3 identification, clonotype clustering and error correction. Lower-bound total TCR beta diversity was estimated with a nonparametric unseen species model using Euler transformation. TCRdb itself trimmed the public reads at Q25 with fastp, ran MiXCR and retained productive beta chains. One record per CDR3 amino acid sequence lists the most common genes and DNA. V and J calls and clone size were set by TCRdb, not the authors. The sample table holds about 1.6 million distinct CDR3 sequences, of which roughly 30% were seen once. The top ten clones comprise about 11% of the sample.

The CDR1 and CDR2 encoded by the germline V gene are WSHSY and SAAADI. From the cysteine through the phenylalanine, the CDR3 covers 14 amino acids. CDR3 DNA is the only sequence kept; it has 42 bases, read in frame from the first base. For this chain, trimming is 10 bases at the V end and 7 bases at the J end, and the number of junction bases without a gene match is 11. The sequencing input was blood. The clonotype was recovered from a woman aged 30 to 39 in good health. The sequence links TRBV10-2 to TRBJ2-1, with TRBD2 identical over 9 junction bases. The CDR3 corresponds to CATLAGVPSNEQFF. The DNA sequence is as follows: TGCGCCACTTTAGCGGGAGTCCCCTCGAATGAGCAGTTCTTC.